The clone carrying this T cell receptor (beta chain) was found many times. Its matching antigen is unknown. It was considered stable Graves' hyperthyroidism when ophthalmopathy did not progress within 18 months. Diagnoses used clinical symptoms, serum thyroxine and TRAb, thyroid ultrasound and orbital computed tomography. V lost 3 bases and J lost 5; bases outside the gene matches: 8. CDR1 is PRHDT and CDR2 is FYEKMQ in the germline V gene (reference sequence). The CDR3 extends over 16 amino acids. This record comes from a study of T cells in Graves' hyperthyroidism and ophthalmopathy. The source material, RNA transcripts, was used to amplify TCR beta CDR3 regions. TCR CDR3 underwent first-round RT-PCR with the HTBI primer set. TCRdb reprocessed the multiplex PCR reads with MiXCR, giving one entry per CDR3 protein. The table has approximately 590,000 distinct CDR3 sequences, around 14% seen once. Study-wide results and caveats: Among clonotypes expanded in thyroid above 0.001, most were also found in blood. Through a model of 13 V-J features, ophthalmopathy was separated from stable hyperthyroidism.

The rearrangement links TRBV13 to TRBJ2-1, with TRBD1 matching over 9 bases. The clonotype originates from a woman in her 30s with Graves' hyperthyroidism. The sequencing sample was made of blood. The CDR3 DNA is TGTGCCAGCAGCTTGATACGGGACAGGGCCCACAATGAGCAGTTCTTC. Translation: CASSLIRDRAHNEQFF.